This T cell receptor (beta chain) was identified in a study of vaccination effects on CD4 cells after COVID-19. Antigen-specific CD4+ T cells expanded by the ViraFEST assay with viral peptide pools were then sequenced. The culture ran for approximately 11 days before CD4+ T cells were isolated. TCRdb keeps only in-frame clones here, not all; method: immunoSEQ multiplex PCR. The sample shows roughly 23,000 clones, 73% of them seen only once. Note on this clone: Antigen: not known.

Trimming took 6 bases from V and 4 from J, leaving 12 bases between them. CDR1 is LNHDA and CDR2 is SQIVND in the germline V gene (reference sequence). The CDR3 runs to 13 residues. The source material was CD4+ T cells from PBMCs cultured with HCoV-229E spike peptides, sampled before COVID-19 vaccination. This TCR was sampled from a human donor who received a COVID-19 vaccine. The chain recombines TRBV19 with TRBJ1-1; maybe TRBD1 (5 bases). The CDR3 DNA follows: TGTGCCAGTAGAGGTGCAGGGTCCACTGAAGCTTTCTTT. It specifies CASRGAGSTEAFF.